Following are 13 T cell receptor beta chains from one sample sequenced in a study of blood T cell repertoires in COVID-19. Sequenced by immunoSEQ multiplex PCR; TCRdb stores in-frame clones only, minus some. The sample contains about 74,000 clones, almost 90% of which appear only once. The specimen was peripheral blood. The source is a woman older than 75 with active or convalescent COVID-19.

The rearrangement joins TRBV2 to TRBJ1-2, with 9 nucleotides matching TRBD1. The CDR3 is 13 residues long. The V segment lost 5 bases and the J segment 6 bases; nucleotides outside the gene matches: 4. In germline, CDR1 is SNHLY, CDR2 FYNNEI. DNA of the CDR3: TGTGCCAGCAGTCAGGGACAGGGTAATGGCTACACCTTC. This sequence encodes CASSQGQGNGYTF.

This sequence joins TRBV5-1 and TRBJ2-7, with 7 nucleotides matching TRBD1. Germline V gene data show CDR1 as SGHRS and CDR2 as YFSETQ. The CDR3 is made up of 13 amino acids. V shed 4 bases and J 1 base; nucleotides not matched to a gene: 2. The CDR3 here is CASSTDRSYEQYF. The CDR3 coding sequence is TGCGCCAGCAGCACGGACAGGTCCTACGAGCAGTACTTC.

This sequence joins TRBV6-4 and TRBJ2-7; D perhaps matches TRBD2 (5 bases). Germline loops: CDR1 MRHNA, CDR2 SNTAGT. V lost 7 bases and J 3 bases, leaving 16 bases between the germline ends. This CDR3 comprises 14 residues. The CDR3 DNA is TGTGCCAGCACCAGACTGAGCGGATACTACGAGCAGTACTTC. Amino acid sequence: CASTRLSGYYEQYF.

The V call is TRBV21-1, the J call TRBJ1-1; the table's D gene call, TRBD1, was not cross checked with the DNA. TRBV21-1 is reported as a pseudogene. The CDR3 is 16 residues long. DNA for the CDR3: TGTGCCAGCAGCAAAGAGGCGGGACAGGGTGGCACTGAAGCTTTCTTT. The encoded protein is CASSKEAGQGGTEAFF.

The chain joins TRBV14 to TRBJ1-2; tentatively, D is TRBD1 (5 bases). Trimming removed 2 bases from V and 8 bases from J, with 9 bases in between. Per the germline V gene, CDR1 is SGHDN and CDR2 is FVKESK. The CDR3 spans 12 residues. The CDR3 loop is CASSQRGLGYTF. The CDR3 DNA follows: TGTGCCAGCAGCCAAAGGGGCCTGGGCTACACCTTC.

J is TRBJ1-2 and V is TRBV5-6; D uncertain. This CDR3 spans 15 amino acids. CDR1 SGHDT and CDR2 YYEEEE come from the germline V gene. Trimming removed 0 bases from V and 4 bases from J, with 13 bases in between. The CDR3 bases are TGTGCCAGCAGCTTGGTAGGCTTCGAGGCCTATGGCTACACCTTC. Translating gives CASSLVGFEAYGYTF.

The chain recombines TRBV9 with TRBJ2-2, with 9 positions matching TRBD2. The V and J ends lost 0 bases and 6 bases, in that order; junction bases with no gene match: 9. CDR1 SGDLS and CDR2 YYNGEE come from the germline V gene. This CDR3 spans 17 amino acids. The CDR3 protein is CASSVVGGAGGAGELFF. The CDR3 region has the DNA TGTGCCAGCAGCGTAGTAGGGGGCGCGGGAGGGGCCGGGGAGCTGTTTTTT.

V usage is TRBV4-2 and J usage is TRBJ1-4; 7 positions agree with TRBD1. The germline V gene has CDR1 LGHNA and CDR2 YNFKEQ. The CDR3 sequence is 15 residues long. J lost 2 bases, V lost 4 bases, and 4 bases had no gene match. The CDR3: CASSPGGGTNEKLFF. In nucleotides, the CDR3 is TGTGCCAGCAGCCCAGGAGGGGGCACTAATGAAAAACTGTTTTTT.

Only one count was recorded for this clone. The V and J genes are TRBV25-1 and TRBJ2-7; TRBD1 might be the D (6 bases). The CDR3 spans 14 residues. Per the germline V gene, CDR1 is MGHDK and CDR2 is SYGVNS. V lost 5 bases and J 0 bases, leaving 11 bases between the germline ends. The CDR3 nucleotides are TGTGCCAGCAGTACCGGGACAAACTCCTACGAGCAGTACTTC. This codes for CASSTGTNSYEQYF.

The chain is built from TRBV30 and TRBJ2-3; D perhaps matches TRBD1 (6 bases). V gave up 1 base and J gave up 2 bases, with 7 bases separating them. The germline V gene has CDR1 GTSNPN and CDR2 SVGIG (reference sequence). This CDR3 contains 13 residues. CDR3 nucleotides: TGTGCCTGGAGTGGGGGGCTCACAGATACGCAGTATTTT. It is translated as CAWSGGLTDTQYF.

The chain has TRBV18 and TRBJ2-7, with 8 bases lining up with TRBD1. J was trimmed by 3 bases and V by 7 bases; bases with no gene match: 11. The CDR3 spans 15 residues. Germline CDR1 and CDR2: KGHSH and LQKENI. CDR3 region: CASLPGQGVGYEQYF. As DNA, the CDR3 is TGTGCCAGCTTACCCGGACAGGGAGTGGGCTACGAGCAGTACTTC.

The gene calls are TRBV2 and TRBJ2-1; 8 nucleotides match TRBD1. This CDR3 comprises 15 residues. Per germline, CDR1 SNHLY and CDR2 FYNNEI. J gave up 2 bases and V 7 bases, and 7 bases lay outside the gene matches. CDR3 nucleotides: TGTGCCAGCATTGATACAGGGGGTCCCTACAATGAGCAGTTCTTC. This gives the protein CASIDTGGPYNEQFF.

V usage is TRBV28 and J usage is TRBJ1-2; D is possibly TRBD1 (6 bases). This CDR3 is built from 11 residues. CDR1 MDHEN and CDR2 SYDVKM come from the germline V gene. Trimming stripped 11 bases from V and 7 bases from J, with 14 bases between. CDR3 coding DNA: TGTGCCGGTGGGGGGGGCCGTGGCTACACCTTC. Residues: CAGGGGRGYTF.